Each of the 26 T cell receptor beta chains below was sequenced from the same sample in a study of shared T cell receptors in the human thymus. TCRdb keeps only in-frame clones here, not all; method: immunoSEQ multiplex PCR. The sample yields about 380,000 clones, 95% seen once. Specimen: thymocytes. These receptors came from a human donor.

The V and J genes are TRBV4-1 and TRBJ2-3; 8 nucleotides match TRBD1. The germline V gene has CDR1 MGHRA and CDR2 YSYEKL. The CDR3 is 14 amino acids. Trimming removed 2 bases from V and 10 bases from J; junction bases left unmatched: 8. CDR3 DNA: TGCGCCAGCAGCCAACTAAGGACAGGGTGTTCGCAGTATTTT. It yields the protein CASSQLRTGCSQYF.

This chain links TRBV30 with TRBJ2-1; D might be TRBD2 (5 bases). V was pared by 2 bases and J by 3 bases, with 8 bases between. Germline CDR1 is GTSNPN and CDR2 is SVGIG (reference sequence). The CDR3 has 13 amino acids. The DNA for the CDR3 is TGTGCCTGGAGTACCCGGGACTACAATGAGCAGTTCTTC. Translated: CAWSTRDYNEQFF.

This sequence joins TRBV30 and TRBJ2-7; weak D call: TRBD2 (5 bases). The CDR3 loop spans 13 amino acids. CDR1 GTSNPN and CDR2 SVGIG come from the germline V gene (reference sequence). The V gene lost 2 bases and the J gene lost 7 bases, with 15 bases spanning the gap. The CDR3 nucleotides read TGTGCCTGGAGTCCCGGACTGTCTGGGGAGCAGTACTTC. Protein sequence: CAWSPGLSGEQYF.

The sample holds one count of this clone. The genes are TRBV5-6 and TRBJ2-1, with TRBD2 identical over 12 bases. Per the germline V gene, CDR1 is SGHDT and CDR2 is YYEEEE. V shed 4 bases, J shed 7 bases, and the junction held 6 bases outside the gene matches. CDR3 length: 15 residues. CDR3 residues: CASSVTSGGVNEQFF. In nucleotides, the CDR3 is TGTGCCAGCAGCGTGACTAGCGGGGGAGTTAATGAGCAGTTCTTC.

This clone was observed a single time. The chain links TRBV7-9 to TRBJ2-3, with D tentatively TRBD1 (6 bases). Deletions cut 7 bases from V and 0 bases from J, with 17 bases between. The V gene's germline CDR1 is SEHNR and CDR2 FQNEAQ (reference sequence). The CDR3 covers 16 residues. In nucleotides, the CDR3 is TGTGCCAGCATCACACGTCCGGGACATAGCACAGATACGCAGTATTTT. Translated, it gives CASITRPGHSTDTQYF.

This chain joins TRBV16 and TRBJ2-3; D is tentatively TRBD1 or TRBD2 (5 bases each). This CDR3 is built from 16 residues. CDR1 and CDR2 from the germline V gene are KGHSY and FQNENV. Trimming removed 6 bases at V and 1 base at J, with 17 bases between. The CDR3 DNA reads TGTGCCAGCAGTCTGATTGGGGACCGTCGCACAGATACGCAGTATTTT. Translating gives CASSLIGDRRTDTQYF.

The CDR3 DNA sequence: TGTGCCAGCACCTCCCGGGACAGGGGGCTGGGGAGCACAGATACGCAGTATTTT. Amino acids: CASTSRDRGLGSTDTQYF. J is TRBJ2-3 and V is TRBV5-4; 12 nucleotides align to TRBD1. Germline CDR1 is SGHNT and CDR2 is YYREEE (reference sequence). CDR3 length: 18 residues. Losses at the gene ends were 6 bases for V and 0 bases for J; bases not matched to a gene: 11.

The chain carries TRBV18 and TRBJ1-5; D call uncertain. CDR3 length equals 13 residues. Looked up from germline, CDR1 is KGHSH and CDR2 is LQKENI. V was pared by 1 base and J by 4 bases, with 5 bases between. As DNA, the CDR3 is TGTGCCAGCTCACCACAATATAATCAGCCCCAGCATTTT. This encodes CASSPQYNQPQHF.

The CDR3 region has the DNA TGTGCCAGCAGTCACCGGGACAGGGGTGGCGAGCGGGAGGGCTACGAGCAGTACTTC. Residues: CASSHRDRGGEREGYEQYF. The V call is TRBV28, the J call TRBJ2-7; D may be TRBD1 or TRBD2 (10 bases each). Looked up from germline, CDR1 is MDHEN and CDR2 is SYDVKM. V lost 5 bases, J lost 3 bases, and 29 bases lay in between. This CDR3 has 19 residues.

V is TRBV28 and J is TRBJ2-5, with TRBD2 matching 14 bases. Germline assignment: CDR1 MDHEN and CDR2 SYDVKM. Germline trimming cut 5 bases from V and 5 bases from J; bases unmatched to any gene: 4. This CDR3 contains 15 residues. The CDR3 nucleotides are TGTGCCAGCAGTGCGGGACTAGCGGGAGAGGAGACCCAGTACTTC. Translating gives CASSAGLAGEETQYF.

As for this clone: At one of its ends the junction is not consistent with the germline gene, which may arise from a read error. V usage is TRBV7-9 and J usage is TRBJ1-3, with D unclear. The CDR3 has 11 residues. Germline values: CDR1 SEHNR, CDR2 FQNEAQ (reference sequence). The CDR3 DNA reads as TGTGCCAGCAGCTTAGAACATCTCAAGTGCTTT. Encoded protein: CASSLEHLKCF.

This sequence joins TRBV7-8 and TRBJ1-1; D may be TRBD1 (6 bases). V lost 5 bases and J lost 10, with 14 bases in between. The CDR3 is 12 residues long. Germline CDR1 reads SGHVS; CDR2 reads FQNEAQ. The DNA of the CDR3 is TGTGCCAGCAGCCCGATACAGGGTGGAGCTTTCTTT. This encodes CASSPIQGGAFF.

The V gene is TRBV19, the J gene TRBJ1-3; 8 bases map to TRBD1. Germline V lookup: CDR1 LNHDA, CDR2 SQIVND (reference sequence). This CDR3 contains 18 residues. The V and J ends lost 3 bases and 4 bases, in that order; junction bases with no gene match: 14. The CDR3 coding sequence is TGTGCCAGTAGTATCCCCCTGGCTCAGGGGGCGCAAGGAAACACCATATATTTT. Its translation is CASSIPLAQGAQGNTIYF.

A few counts support this clone. The chain couples TRBV5-6 to TRBJ2-3, with 11 bases matching TRBD2. Germline lookup yields CDR1 SGHDT and CDR2 YYEEEE. The CDR3 loop spans 18 amino acids. V lost 1 base to trimming and J lost 5 bases; unmatched junction nucleotides: 12. CDR3 loop: CASSLPRTSGWGGDTQYF. CDR3 nucleotides: TGTGCCAGCAGCTTGCCTCGGACTAGCGGGTGGGGGGGAGATACGCAGTATTTT.

The V call is TRBV10-3, the J call TRBJ2-1, with D hard to call. Germline V gene sequence: CDR1 ENHRY, CDR2 SYGVKD. The CDR3 length is 16 residues. Trimming took 1 base from V and 0 from J, leaving 10 bases between them. The CDR3 reads CAISEYKTRSYNEQFF. The CDR3 nucleotides are TGTGCCATCAGTGAGTACAAGACGCGCTCCTACAATGAGCAGTTCTTC.

The chain employs TRBV7-6 and TRBJ2-5, with D uncertain. V dropped 9 bases and J dropped 1 base, with 9 bases sitting between them. CDR3 length equals 12 residues. The germline V gene encodes CDR1 SGHVS and CDR2 FNYEAQ. The CDR3 DNA reads as TGTGCCAGTGGACGGACCCAAGAGACCCAGTACTTC. Protein: CASGRTQETQYF. The full variable domain, rest sourced from reference TRBV7-6 and TRBJ2-5, is GAGVSQSPRYKVTKRGQDVALRCDPISGHVSLYWYRQALGQGPEFLTYFNYEAQQDKSGLPNDRFSAERPEGSISTLTIQRTEQRDSAMYRCASGRTQETQYFGPGTRLLVL.

The chain joins TRBV30 to TRBJ2-7, with 9 bases fitting TRBD2. The CDR3 covers 16 residues. Germline assignment: CDR1 GTSNPN and CDR2 SVGIG (reference sequence). J lost 7 bases, V lost 2 bases, and 15 bases had no gene match. The CDR3 DNA reads TGTGCCTGGAGTTCCCCGTTTAGCGGGAGACTGGGGGAGCAGTACTTC. Encoded protein: CAWSSPFSGRLGEQYF.

V usage is TRBV11-2 and J usage is TRBJ1-2; D not certain. Trimming left V 1 base short and J 2 bases short, with 5 bases between. The CDR3 consists of 13 residues. In germline, CDR1 is SGHAT, CDR2 FQNNGV. CDR3 nucleotide sequence: TGTGCCAGCAGCTTAGGAGAGAACTATGGCTACACCTTC. This translates into CASSLGENYGYTF.

V gene TRBV7-9 combines with J gene TRBJ1-3; the D is unclear. The V gene's germline CDR1 is SEHNR and CDR2 FQNEAQ (reference sequence). V dropped 4 bases and J dropped 0 bases, with 13 bases sitting between them. The CDR3 contains 16 residues. The CDR3 coding sequence is TGTGCCAGCAGCTCAACACACGGGAACTCTGGAAACACCATATATTTT. Translation gives CASSSTHGNSGNTIYF. Supplemented by reference TRBV7-9 and TRBJ1-3, the full variable domain reads DTGVSQNPRHKITKRGQNVTFRCDPISEHNRLYWYRQTLGQGPEFLTYFQNEAQLEKSRLLSDRFSAERPKGSFSTLEIQRTEQGDSAMYLCASSSTHGNSGNTIYFGEGSWLTVV.

This chain uses TRBV28 with TRBJ1-4, with 8 bases matching TRBD1. This CDR3 region has 14 residues. The germline V gene encodes CDR1 MDHEN and CDR2 SYDVKM. V shed 4 bases, J shed 4 bases, and the junction held 2 bases outside the gene matches. The CDR3 here is CASSSGQVNEKLFF. CDR3 sequence (DNA): TGTGCCAGCAGTTCGGGACAGGTTAATGAAAAACTGTTTTTT.

V and J are TRBV27 and TRBJ2-7; perhaps TRBD1 as D (5 bases). Trimming removed 2 bases from V and 6 bases from J, with 17 bases in between. The CDR3 is made up of 15 amino acids. Looked up from germline, CDR1 is MNHEY and CDR2 is SMNVEV (reference sequence). The CDR3 nucleotides read TGTGCCAGCAGTTTACAAGGGGTAGGATTCCGCGAGCAGTACTTC. It encodes CASSLQGVGFREQYF.

V gene TRBV4-3 combines with J gene TRBJ2-3; D call uncertain. The CDR3 is 14 residues long. CDR1 and CDR2 from the germline V gene are LGHNA and YSLEER. V was shortened by 5 bases and J by 4 bases, with 13 bases between the two germline ends. CDR3 sequence: CASSVRITPDTQYF. CDR3 bases: TGCGCCAGCAGCGTCCGTATTACCCCAGATACGCAGTATTTT.

CDR3 sequence (DNA): TGTGCCAGCAGCGGCGGACAGGATCGCTCTGGAAACACCATATATTTT. Translating it yields CASSGGQDRSGNTIYF. The gene calls are TRBV9 and TRBJ1-3; 7 bases match TRBD1. Germline V CDR1 and CDR2: SGDLS, YYNGEE. CDR3 length: 16 residues. Trimming removed 3 bases from V and 0 bases from J; junction bases left unmatched: 6. Looking up the rest from reference TRBV9 and TRBJ1-3 gives the full variable domain: DSGVTQTPKHLITATGQRVTLRCSPRSGDLSVYWYQQSLDQGLQFLIQYYNGEERAKGNILERFSAQQFPDLHSELNLSSLELGDSALYFCASSGGQDRSGNTIYFGEGSWLTVV.

V is TRBV5-6 and J is TRBJ2-1; D not resolved. Germline lookup yields CDR1 SGHDT and CDR2 YYEEEE. The length of the CDR3 is 14 residues. The V and J ends lost 0 bases and 3 bases respectively, with 7 bases between them. CDR3 nucleotides: TGTGCCAGCAGCTTGGGGACGTTCTACAATGAGCAGTTCTTC. The encoded protein is CASSLGTFYNEQFF. Variable domain in full (rest from reference TRBV5-6 and TRBJ2-1): DAGVTQSPTHLIKTRGQQVTLRCSPKSGHDTVSWYQQALGQGPQFIFQYYEEEERQRGNFPDRFSGHQFPNYSSELNVNALLLGDSALYLCASSLGTFYNEQFFGPGTRLTVL.

This sequence joins TRBV27 and TRBJ2-7; possible D gene TRBD2, 6 bases. From germline, CDR1 is MNHEY and CDR2 SMNVEV (reference sequence). The CDR3 runs 10 residues. The V and J ends lost 8 bases and 7 bases respectively, with 9 bases between them. CDR3: CASGGREQYF. The DNA of the CDR3 is TGTGCCAGCGGGGGGAGGGAGCAGTACTTC.

This chain links TRBV5-1 with TRBJ1-2; D might be TRBD1 (5 bases). The germline V and J ends were trimmed by 4 bases and 12 bases, with 16 bases remaining between them. CDR1 is SGHRS and CDR2 is YFSETQ in the germline V gene. The CDR3 covers 12 residues. The CDR3 protein is CASSPGRGPHTF. CDR3 DNA sequence: TGCGCCAGCAGCCCGGGACGTGGGCCTCACACCTTC.